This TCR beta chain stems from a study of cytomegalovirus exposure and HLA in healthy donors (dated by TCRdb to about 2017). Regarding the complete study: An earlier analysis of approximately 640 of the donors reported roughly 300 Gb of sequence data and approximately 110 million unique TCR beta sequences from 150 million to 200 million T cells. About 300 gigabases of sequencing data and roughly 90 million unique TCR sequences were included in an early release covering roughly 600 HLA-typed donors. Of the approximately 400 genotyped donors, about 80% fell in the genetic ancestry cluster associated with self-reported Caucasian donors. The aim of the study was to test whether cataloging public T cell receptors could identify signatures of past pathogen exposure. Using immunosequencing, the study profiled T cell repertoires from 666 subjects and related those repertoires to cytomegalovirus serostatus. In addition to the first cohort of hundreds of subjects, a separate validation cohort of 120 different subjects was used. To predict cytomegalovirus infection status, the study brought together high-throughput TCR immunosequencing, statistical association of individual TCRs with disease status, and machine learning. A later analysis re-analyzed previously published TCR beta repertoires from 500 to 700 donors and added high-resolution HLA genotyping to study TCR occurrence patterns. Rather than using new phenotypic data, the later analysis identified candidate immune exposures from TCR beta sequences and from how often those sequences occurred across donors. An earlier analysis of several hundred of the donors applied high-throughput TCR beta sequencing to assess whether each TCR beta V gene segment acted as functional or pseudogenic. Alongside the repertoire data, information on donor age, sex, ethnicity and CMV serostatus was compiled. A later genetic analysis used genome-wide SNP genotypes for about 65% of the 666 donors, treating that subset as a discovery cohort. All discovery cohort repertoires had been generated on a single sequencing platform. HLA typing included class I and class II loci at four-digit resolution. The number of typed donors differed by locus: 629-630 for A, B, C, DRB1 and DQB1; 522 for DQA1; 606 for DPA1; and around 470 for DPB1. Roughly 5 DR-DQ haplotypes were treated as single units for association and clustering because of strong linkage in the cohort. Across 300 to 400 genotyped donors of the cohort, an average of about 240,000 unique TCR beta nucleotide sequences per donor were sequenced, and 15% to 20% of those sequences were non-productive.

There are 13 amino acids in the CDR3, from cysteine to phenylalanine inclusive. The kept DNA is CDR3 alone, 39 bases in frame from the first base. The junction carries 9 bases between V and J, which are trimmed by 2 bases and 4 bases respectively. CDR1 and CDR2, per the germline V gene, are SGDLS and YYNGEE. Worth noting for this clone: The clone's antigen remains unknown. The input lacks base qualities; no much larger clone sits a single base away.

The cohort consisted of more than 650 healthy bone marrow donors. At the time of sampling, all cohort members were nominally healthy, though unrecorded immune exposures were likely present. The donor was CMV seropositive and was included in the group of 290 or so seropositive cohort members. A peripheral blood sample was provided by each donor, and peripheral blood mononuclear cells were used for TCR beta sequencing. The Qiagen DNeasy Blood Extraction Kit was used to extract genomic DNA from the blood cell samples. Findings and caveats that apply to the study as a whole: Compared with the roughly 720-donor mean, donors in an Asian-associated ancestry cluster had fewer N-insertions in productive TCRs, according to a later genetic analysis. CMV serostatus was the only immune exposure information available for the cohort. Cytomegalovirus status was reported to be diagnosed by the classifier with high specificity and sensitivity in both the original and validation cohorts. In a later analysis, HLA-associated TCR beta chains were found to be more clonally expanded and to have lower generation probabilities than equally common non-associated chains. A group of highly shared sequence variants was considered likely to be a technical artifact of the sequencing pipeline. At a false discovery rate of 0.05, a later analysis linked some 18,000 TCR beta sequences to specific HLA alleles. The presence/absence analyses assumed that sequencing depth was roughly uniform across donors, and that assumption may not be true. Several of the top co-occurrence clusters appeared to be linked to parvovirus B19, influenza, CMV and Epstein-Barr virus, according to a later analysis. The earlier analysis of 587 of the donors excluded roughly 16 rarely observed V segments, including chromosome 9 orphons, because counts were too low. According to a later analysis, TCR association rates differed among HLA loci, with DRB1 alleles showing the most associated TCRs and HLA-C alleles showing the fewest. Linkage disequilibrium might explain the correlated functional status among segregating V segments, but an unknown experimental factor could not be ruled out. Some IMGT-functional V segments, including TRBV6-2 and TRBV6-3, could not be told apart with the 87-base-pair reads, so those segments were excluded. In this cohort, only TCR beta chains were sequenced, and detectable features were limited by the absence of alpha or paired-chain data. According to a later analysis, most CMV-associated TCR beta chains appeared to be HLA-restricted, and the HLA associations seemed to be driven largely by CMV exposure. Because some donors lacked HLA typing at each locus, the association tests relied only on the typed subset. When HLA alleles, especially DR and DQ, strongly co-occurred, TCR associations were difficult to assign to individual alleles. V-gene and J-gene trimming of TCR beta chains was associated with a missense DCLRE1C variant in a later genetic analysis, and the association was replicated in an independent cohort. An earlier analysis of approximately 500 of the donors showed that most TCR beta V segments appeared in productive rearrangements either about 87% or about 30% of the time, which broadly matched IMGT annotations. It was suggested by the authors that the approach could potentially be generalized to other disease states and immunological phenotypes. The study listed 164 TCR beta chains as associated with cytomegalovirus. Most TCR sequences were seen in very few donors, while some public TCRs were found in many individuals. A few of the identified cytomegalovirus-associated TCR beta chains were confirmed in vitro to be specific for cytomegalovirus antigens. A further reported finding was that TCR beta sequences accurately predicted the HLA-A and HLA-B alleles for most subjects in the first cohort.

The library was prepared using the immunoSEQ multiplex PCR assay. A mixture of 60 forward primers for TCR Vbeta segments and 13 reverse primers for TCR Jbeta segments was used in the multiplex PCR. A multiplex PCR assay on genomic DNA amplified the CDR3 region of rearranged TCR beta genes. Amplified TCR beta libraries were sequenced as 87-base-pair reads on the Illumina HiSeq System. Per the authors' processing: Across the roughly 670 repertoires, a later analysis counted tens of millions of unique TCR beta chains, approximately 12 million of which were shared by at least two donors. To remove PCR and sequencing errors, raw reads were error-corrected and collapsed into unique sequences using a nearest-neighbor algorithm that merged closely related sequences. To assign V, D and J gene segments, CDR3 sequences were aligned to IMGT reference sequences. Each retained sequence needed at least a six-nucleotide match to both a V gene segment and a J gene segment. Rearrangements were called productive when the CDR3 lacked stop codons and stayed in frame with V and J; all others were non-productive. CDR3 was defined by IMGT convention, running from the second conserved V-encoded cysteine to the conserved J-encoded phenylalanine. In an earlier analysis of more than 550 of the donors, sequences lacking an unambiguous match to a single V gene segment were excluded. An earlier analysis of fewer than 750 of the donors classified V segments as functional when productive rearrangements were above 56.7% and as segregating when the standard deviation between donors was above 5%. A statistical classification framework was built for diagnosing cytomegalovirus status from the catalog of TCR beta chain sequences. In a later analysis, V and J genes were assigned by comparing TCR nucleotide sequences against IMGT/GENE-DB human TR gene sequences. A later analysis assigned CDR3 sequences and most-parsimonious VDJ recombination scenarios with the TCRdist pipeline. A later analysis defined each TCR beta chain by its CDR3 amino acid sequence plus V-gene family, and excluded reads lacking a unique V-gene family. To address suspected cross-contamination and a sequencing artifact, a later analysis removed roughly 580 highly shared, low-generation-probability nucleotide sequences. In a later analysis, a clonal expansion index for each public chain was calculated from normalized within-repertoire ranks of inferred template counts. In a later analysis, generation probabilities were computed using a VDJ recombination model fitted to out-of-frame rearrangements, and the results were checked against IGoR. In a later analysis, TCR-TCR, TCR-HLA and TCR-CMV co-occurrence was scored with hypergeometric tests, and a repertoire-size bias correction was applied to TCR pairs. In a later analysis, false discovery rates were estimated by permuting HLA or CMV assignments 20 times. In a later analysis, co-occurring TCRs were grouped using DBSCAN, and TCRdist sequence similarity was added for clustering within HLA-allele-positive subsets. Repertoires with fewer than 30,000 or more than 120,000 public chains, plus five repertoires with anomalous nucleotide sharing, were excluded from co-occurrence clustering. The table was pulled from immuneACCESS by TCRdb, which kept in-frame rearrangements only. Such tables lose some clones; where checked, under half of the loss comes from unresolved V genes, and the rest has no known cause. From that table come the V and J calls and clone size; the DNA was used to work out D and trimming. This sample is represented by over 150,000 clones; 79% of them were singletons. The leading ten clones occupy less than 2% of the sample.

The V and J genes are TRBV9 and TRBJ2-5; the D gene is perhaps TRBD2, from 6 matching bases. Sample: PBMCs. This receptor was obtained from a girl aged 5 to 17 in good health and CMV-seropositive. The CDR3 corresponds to CASSVEGRETQYF. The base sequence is TGTGCCAGCAGCGTGGAGGGGCGAGAGACCCAGTACTTC.